This paragraph reports one TCR beta chain. Its antigen is unidentified. There are 14 residues in the CDR3. In germline, CDR1 is MNHEY, CDR2 SVGAGI. V was pared by 4 bases and J by 0 bases, with 6 bases between. Clones were sequenced by immunoSEQ multiplex PCR, and TCRdb holds only the in-frame ones, with some missing. The sample records roughly 170,000 clones, more than 85% being singletons. These data come from a study of T cell responses to AZD1222 COVID-19 vaccine. Study-wide results and caveats: Donors, mostly white British, included more females; clonal diversity was possibly underestimated. Spike-specific TCR breadth rose after two AZD1222 doses, and depth rose as well.

The input for sequencing was peripheral blood, taken on day 0 of AZD1222 vaccination. V and J are TRBV6-5 and TRBJ2-2; a possible D gene is TRBD1 (5 bases). The origin of this receptor is an adult in good health. CDR3 loop: CASSWTPNTGELFF. In nucleotides, the CDR3 is TGTGCCAGCAGTTGGACACCGAACACCGGGGAGCTGTTTTTT.